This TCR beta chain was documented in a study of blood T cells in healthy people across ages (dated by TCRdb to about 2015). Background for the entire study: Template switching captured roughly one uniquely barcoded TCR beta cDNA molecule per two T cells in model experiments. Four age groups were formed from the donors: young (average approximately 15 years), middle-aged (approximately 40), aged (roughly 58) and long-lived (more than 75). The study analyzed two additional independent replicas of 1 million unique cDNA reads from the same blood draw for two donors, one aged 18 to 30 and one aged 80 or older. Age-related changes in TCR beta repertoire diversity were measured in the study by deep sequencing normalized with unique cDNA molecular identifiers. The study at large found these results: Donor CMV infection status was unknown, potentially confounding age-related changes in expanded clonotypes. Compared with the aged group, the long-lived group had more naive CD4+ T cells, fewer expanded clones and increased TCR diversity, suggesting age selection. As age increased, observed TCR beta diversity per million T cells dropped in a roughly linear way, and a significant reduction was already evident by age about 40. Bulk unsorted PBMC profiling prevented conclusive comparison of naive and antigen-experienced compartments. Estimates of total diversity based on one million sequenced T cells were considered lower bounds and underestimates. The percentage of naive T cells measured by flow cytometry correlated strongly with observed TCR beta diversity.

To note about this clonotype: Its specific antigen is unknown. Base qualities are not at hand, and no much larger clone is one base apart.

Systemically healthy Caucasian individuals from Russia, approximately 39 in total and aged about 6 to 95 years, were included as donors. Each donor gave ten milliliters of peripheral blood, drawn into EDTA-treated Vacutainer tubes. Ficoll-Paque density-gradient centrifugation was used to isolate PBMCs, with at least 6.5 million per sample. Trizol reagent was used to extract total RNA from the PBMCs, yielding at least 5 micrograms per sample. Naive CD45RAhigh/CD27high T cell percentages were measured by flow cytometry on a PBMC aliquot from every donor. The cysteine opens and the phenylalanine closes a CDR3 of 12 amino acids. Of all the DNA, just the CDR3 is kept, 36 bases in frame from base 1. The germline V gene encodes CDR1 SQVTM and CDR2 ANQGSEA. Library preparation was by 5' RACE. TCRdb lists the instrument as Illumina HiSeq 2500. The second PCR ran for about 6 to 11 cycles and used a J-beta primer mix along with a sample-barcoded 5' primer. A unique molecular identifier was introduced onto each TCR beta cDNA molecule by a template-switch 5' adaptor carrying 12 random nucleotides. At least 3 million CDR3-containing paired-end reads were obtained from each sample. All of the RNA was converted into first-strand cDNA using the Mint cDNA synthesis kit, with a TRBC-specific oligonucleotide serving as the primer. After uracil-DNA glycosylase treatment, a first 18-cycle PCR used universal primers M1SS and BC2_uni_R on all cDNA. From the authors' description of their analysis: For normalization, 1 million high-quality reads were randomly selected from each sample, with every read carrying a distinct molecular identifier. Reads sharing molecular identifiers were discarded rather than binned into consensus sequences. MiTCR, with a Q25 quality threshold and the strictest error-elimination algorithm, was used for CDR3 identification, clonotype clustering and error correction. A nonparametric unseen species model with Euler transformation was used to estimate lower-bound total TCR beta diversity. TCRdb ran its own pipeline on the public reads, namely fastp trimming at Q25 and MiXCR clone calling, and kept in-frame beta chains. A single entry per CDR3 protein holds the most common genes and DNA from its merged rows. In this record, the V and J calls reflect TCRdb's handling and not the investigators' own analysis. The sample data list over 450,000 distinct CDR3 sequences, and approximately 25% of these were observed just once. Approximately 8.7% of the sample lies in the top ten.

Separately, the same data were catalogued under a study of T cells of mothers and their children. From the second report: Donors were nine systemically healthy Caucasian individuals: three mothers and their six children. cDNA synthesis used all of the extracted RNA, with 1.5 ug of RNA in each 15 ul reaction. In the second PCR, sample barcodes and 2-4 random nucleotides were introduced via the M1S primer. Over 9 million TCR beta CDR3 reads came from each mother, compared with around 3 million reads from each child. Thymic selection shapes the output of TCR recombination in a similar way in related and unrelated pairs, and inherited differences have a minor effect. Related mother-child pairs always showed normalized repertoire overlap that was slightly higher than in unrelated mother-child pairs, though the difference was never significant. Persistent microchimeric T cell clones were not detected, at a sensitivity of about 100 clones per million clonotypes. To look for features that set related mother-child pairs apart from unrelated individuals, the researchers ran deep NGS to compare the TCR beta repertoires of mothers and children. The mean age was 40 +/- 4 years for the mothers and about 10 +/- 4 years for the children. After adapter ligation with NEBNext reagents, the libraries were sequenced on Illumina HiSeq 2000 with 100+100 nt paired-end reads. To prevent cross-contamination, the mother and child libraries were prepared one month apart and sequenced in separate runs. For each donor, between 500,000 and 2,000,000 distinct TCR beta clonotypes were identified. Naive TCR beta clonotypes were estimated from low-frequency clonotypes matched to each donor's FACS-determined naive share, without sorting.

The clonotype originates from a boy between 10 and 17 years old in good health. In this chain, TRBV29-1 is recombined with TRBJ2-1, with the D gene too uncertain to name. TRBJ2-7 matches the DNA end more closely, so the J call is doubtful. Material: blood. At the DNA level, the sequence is TGCAGCGTCTCCGACATAACCTACGAGCAGTACTTC. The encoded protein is CSVSDITYEQYF.